This T cell receptor (beta chain) was retrieved from a study of blood T cell repertoires in COVID-19. Turning to the study itself: Samples taken during acute and convalescent COVID-19 were collected in the United States, Italy and Spain.

Original handling: Reference gene primer amplification gave nucleated cell count estimates. Using immunoSEQ multiplex PCR, the repertoire was profiled, and TCRdb retains in-frame clones only, with some absent. That table is the source of V, J and clone size, and D and trimming were worked out from the DNA. This repertoire shows about 30,000 clones, more than 90% found once; its top ten account for roughly two fifths. The CDR3 spans 16 residues. From germline, CDR1 is SEHNR and CDR2 FQNEAQ (reference sequence). Trimming at V came to 5 bases and at J to 6 bases, leaving 7 bases not matched to a gene. The sequence derives from a man in his 60s with active or convalescent COVID-19. The chain carries TRBV7-9 and TRBJ2-3, with TRBD2 identical over 14 bases. The material sequenced was peripheral blood. CDR3 region: CASSPPGLAGVDTQYF. In nucleotides, the CDR3 is TGTGCCAGCAGCCCCCCGGGACTAGCGGGAGTTGATACGCAGTATTTT.